This TCR beta chain was documented in a study of shared clonotypes between healthy human individuals. Study background: Donors were a couple of women and a few men aged 18 to 49. Overall study results and limits: It was the few donors that limited the genetic and exposure-history diversity represented. Blood alone was sampled, and tissue repertoires likely differ.

Naive CD8 cells, CD45RO-negative and positively selected for CCR7, excluded terminally differentiated effector memory CD45RA+ cells. Every donor was a Caucasian adult from Nashville, Tennessee. Per the germline V gene, CDR1 is LNHDA and CDR2 is SQIVND (reference sequence). Between the trimmed V and J ends, which lost 5 bases and 0 bases, there was a span of 10 bases. This CDR3 has 14 amino acids. As for this clone: Its target is unknown.

Assay: immunoSEQ multiplex PCR; the TCRdb copy retains only in-frame clones and omits some. Here the sample spans 2 million to 2.5 million clones, roughly 91% being singletons. The rearrangement joins TRBV19 to TRBJ2-5; no definite D call. What was sequenced was naive CD8+ T cells from PBMCs. The TCR sequence derives from a man between 18 and 35 years old in good health. Some clones in this sample may be carry-over from other donors' samples. CDR3 sequence reads: CASSFDRDQETQYF. The CDR3 DNA is TGTGCCAGTAGTTTCGACCGGGACCAAGAGACCCAGTACTTC.